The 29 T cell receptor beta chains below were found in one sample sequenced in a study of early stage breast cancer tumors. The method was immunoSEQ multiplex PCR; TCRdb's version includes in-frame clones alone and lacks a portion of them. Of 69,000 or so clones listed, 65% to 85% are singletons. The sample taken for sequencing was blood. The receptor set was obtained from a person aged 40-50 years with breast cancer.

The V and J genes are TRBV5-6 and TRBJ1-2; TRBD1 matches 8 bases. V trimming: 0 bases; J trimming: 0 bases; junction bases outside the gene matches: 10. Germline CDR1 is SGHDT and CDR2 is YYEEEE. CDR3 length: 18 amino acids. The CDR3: CASSLGNRGIKANYGYTF. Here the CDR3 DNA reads TGTGCCAGCAGCTTGGGGAACAGGGGGATTAAAGCTAACTATGGCTACACCTTC.

The CDR3 loop reads CASSFRTGSNQPQHF. The CDR3 DNA reads as TGTGCCAGCAGCTTCCGGACAGGGAGCAATCAGCCCCAGCATTTT. This chain connects TRBV7-2 to TRBJ1-5; 8 nucleotides match TRBD1. V lost 3 bases to trimming and J lost 1 base; unmatched junction nucleotides: 2. Germline V CDR1 and CDR2: SGHTA, FQGNSA. The CDR3 sequence is 15 residues long.

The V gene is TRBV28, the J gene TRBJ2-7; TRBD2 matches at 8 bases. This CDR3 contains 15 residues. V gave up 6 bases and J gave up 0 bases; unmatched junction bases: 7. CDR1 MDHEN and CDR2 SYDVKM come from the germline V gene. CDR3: CASRSLAGGSYEQYF. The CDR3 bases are TGTGCCAGCAGGTCCCTCGCGGGAGGCTCCTACGAGCAGTACTTC.

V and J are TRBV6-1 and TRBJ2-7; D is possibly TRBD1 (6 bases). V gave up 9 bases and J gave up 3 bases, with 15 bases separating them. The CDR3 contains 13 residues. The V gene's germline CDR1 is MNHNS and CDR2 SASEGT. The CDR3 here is CARSTGLGYEQYF. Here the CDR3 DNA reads TGTGCCAGATCTACAGGGTTGGGCTACGAGCAGTACTTC.

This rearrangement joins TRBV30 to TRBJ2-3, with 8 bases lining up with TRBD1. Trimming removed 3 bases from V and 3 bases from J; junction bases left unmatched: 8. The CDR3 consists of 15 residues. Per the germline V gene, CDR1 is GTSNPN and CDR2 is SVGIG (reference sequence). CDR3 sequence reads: CAWSATGVATDTQYF. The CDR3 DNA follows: TGTGCCTGGAGCGCGACAGGGGTAGCGACAGATACGCAGTATTTT.

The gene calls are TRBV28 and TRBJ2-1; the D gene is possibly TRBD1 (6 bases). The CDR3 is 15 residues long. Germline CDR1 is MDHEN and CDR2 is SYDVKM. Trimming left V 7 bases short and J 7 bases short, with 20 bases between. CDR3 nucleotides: TGTGCCAGCACCGAGGACAGAGAAACCACAAATGAGCAGTTCTTC. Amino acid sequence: CASTEDRETTNEQFF.

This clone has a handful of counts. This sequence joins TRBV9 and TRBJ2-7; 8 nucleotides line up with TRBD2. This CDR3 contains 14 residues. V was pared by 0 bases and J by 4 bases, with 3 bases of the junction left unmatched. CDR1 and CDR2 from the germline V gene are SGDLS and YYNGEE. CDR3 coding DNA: TGTGCCAGCAGCGTAGATCCTAGCGGGTACGAGCAGTACTTC. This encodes CASSVDPSGYEQYF.

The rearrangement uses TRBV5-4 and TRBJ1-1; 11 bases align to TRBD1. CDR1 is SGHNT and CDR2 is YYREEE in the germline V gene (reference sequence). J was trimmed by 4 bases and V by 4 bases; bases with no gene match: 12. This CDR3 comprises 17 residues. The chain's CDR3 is CASSVKTWTGGGTEAFF. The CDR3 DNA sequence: TGTGCCAGCAGCGTAAAGACATGGACAGGGGGCGGCACTGAAGCTTTCTTT.

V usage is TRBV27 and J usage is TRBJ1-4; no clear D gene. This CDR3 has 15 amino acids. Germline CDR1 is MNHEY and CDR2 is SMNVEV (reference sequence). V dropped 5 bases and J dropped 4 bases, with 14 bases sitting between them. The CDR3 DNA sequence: TGTGCCAGCAGTCCCGGTCCGGCCGGTAATGAAAAACTGTTTTTT. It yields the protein CASSPGPAGNEKLFF.

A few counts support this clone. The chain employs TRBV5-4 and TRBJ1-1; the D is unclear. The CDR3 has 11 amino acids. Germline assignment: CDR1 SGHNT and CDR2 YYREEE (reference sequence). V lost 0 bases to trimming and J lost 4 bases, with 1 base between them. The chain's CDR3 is CASSLGTEAFF. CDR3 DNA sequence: TGTGCCAGCAGCTTGGGCACTGAAGCTTTCTTT.

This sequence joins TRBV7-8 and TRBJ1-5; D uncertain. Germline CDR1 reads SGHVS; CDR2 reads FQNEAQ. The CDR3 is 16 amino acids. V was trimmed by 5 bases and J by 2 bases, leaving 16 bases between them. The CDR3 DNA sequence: TGTGCCAGCAGCCCCTCCCGGGGTCCGGGCAATCAGCCCCAGCATTTT. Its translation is CASSPSRGPGNQPQHF.

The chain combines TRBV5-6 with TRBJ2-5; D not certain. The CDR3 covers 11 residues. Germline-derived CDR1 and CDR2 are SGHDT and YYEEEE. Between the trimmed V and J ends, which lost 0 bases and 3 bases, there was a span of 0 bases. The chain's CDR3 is CASSLEETQYF. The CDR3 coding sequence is TGTGCCAGCAGCTTGGAAGAGACCCAGTACTTC.

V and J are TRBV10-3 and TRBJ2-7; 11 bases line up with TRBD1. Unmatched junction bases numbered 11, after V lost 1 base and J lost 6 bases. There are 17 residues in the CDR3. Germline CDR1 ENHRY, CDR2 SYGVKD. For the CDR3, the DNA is TGTGCCATCAGTGAGTTTGGACAGGGGGCGGCTCTTGGCGAGCAGTACTTC. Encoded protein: CAISEFGQGAALGEQYF.

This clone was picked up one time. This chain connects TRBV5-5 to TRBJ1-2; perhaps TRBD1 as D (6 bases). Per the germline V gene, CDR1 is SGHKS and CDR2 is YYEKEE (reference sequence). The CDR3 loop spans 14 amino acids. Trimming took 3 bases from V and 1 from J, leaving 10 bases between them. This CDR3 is CASSWGLNNYGYTF. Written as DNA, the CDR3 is TGTGCCAGCAGCTGGGGGCTGAATAACTATGGCTACACCTTC.

CDR3 sequence: CASSSTIGEQFF. CDR3 DNA: TGCGCCAGCAGCTCGACGATCGGCGAGCAGTTCTTC. The chain links TRBV5-1 to TRBJ2-1; D remains ambiguous. CDR1 and CDR2 (germline): SGHRS, YFSETQ. The V and J ends lost 3 bases and 10 bases respectively, with 11 bases between them. This CDR3 contains 12 residues.

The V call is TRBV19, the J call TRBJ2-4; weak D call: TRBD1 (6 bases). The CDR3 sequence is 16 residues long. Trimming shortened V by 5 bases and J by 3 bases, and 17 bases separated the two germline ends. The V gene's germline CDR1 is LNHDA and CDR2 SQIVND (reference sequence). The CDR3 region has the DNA TGTGCCAGTAGTGGGGGCCGTGGTGTAGACAAAAACATTCAGTACTTC. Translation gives CASSGGRGVDKNIQYF.

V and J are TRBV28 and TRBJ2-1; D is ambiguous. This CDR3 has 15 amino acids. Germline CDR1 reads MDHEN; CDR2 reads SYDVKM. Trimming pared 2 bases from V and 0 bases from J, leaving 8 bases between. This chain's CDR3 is CASSLRRPSYNEQFF. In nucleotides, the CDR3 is TGTGCCAGCAGTTTAAGGAGACCCTCCTACAATGAGCAGTTCTTC.

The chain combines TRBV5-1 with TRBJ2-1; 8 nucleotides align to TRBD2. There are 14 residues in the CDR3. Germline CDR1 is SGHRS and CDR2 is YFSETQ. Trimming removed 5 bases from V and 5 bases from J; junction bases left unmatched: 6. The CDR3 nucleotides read TGCGCCAGCAGTCAGGGACTAGTTCACAATGAGCAGTTCTTC. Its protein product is CASSQGLVHNEQFF. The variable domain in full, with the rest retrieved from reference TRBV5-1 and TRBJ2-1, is KAGVTQTPRYLIKTRGQQVTLSCSPISGHRSVSWYQQTPGQGLQFLFEYFSETQRNKGNFPGRFSGRQFSNSRSEMNVSTLELGDSALYLCASSQGLVHNEQFFGPGTRLTVL.

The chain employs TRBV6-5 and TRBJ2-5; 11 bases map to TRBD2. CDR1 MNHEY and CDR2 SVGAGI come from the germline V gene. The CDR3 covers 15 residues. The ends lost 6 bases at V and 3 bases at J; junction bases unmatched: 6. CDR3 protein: CASSSLTSGEETQYF. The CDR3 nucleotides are TGTGCCAGCAGCTCGTTGACTAGCGGGGAAGAGACCCAGTACTTC.

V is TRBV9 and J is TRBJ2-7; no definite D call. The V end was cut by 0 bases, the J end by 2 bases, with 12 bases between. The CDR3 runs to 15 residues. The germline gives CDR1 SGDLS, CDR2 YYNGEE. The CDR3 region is CASSVGQGKTYEQYF. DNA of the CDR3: TGTGCCAGCAGCGTAGGACAAGGAAAGACCTACGAGCAGTACTTC.

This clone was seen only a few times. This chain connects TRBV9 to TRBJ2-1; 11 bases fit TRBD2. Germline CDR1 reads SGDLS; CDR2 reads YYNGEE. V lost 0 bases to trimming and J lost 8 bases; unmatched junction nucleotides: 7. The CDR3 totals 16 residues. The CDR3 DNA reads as TGTGCCAGCAGCGTAGGGGGTAGCGGGAGGGCCCATGAGCAGTTCTTC. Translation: CASSVGGSGRAHEQFF. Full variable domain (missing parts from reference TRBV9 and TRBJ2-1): DSGVTQTPKHLITATGQRVTLRCSPRSGDLSVYWYQQSLDQGLQFLIQYYNGEERAKGNILERFSAQQFPDLHSELNLSSLELGDSALYFCASSVGGSGRAHEQFFGPGTRLTVL.

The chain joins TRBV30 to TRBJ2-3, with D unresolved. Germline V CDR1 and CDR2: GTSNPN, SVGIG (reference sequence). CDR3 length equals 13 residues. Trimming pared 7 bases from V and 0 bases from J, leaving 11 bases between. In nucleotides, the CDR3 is TGTGCCTCCTCAGCTGGCAGCACAGATACGCAGTATTTT. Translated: CASSAGSTDTQYF.

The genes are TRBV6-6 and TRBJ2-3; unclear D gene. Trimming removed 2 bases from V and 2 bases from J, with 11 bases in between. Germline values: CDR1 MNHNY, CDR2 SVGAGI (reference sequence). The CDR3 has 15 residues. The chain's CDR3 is CASSYRALTTDTQYF. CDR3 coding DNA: TGTGCCAGCAGTTACCGGGCCCTTACCACAGATACGCAGTATTTT.

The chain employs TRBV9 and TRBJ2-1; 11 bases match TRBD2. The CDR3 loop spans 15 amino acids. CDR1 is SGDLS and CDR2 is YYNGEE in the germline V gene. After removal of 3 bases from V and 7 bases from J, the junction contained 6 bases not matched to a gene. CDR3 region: CASSARGLAANEQFF. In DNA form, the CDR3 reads TGTGCCAGCAGCGCCAGGGGACTAGCGGCTAATGAGCAGTTCTTC.

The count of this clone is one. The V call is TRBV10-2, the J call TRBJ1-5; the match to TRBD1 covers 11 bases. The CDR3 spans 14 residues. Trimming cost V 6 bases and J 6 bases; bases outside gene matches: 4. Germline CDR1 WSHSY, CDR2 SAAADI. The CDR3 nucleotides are TGCGCCAGCAGCGGGACAGGGGGTAGTCAGCCCCAGCATTTT. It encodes CASSGTGGSQPQHF.

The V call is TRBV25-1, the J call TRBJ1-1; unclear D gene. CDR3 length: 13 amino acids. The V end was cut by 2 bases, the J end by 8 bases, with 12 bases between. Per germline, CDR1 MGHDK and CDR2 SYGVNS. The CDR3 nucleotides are TGTGCCAGCAGTGAAGGGTCGGGAAGGGAAGCTTTCTTT. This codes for CASSEGSGREAFF.

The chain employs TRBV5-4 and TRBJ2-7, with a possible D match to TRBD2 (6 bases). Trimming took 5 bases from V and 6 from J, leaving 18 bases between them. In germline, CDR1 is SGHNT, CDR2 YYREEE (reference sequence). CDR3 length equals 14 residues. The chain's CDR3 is CASRGGTQVREQYF. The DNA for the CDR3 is TGTGCCAGCAGAGGAGGGACGCAGGTACGCGAGCAGTACTTC.

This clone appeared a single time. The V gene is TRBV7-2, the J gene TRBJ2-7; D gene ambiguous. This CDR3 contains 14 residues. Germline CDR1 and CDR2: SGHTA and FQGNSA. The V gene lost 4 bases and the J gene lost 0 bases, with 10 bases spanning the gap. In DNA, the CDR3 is TGTGCCAGCAGCTCCTATCAAAGCTCCTACGAGCAGTACTTC. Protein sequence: CASSSYQSSYEQYF.

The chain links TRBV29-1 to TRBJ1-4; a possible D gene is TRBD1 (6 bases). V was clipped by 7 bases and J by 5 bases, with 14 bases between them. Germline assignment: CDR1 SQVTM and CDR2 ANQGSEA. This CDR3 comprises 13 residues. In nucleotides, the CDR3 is TGCAGCGCGACAGGAAACGGCAATGAAAAACTGTTTTTT. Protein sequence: CSATGNGNEKLFF.